The present T cell receptor (beta chain) was sequenced within a study of OX40 agonist ivuxolimab in advanced cancers. About the research overall: Hepatocellular carcinoma, melanoma, renal cell or head and neck cancer was diagnosed in the dose-escalation patients.

TCRdb's copy holds only in-frame clones and misses some; the assay was immunoSEQ multiplex PCR. The table shows 45,000 to 50,000 clones, with roughly 91% occurring only once. The germline CDR1 and CDR2 sequences are SGHAT and FQNNGV. Trimming pared 0 bases from V and 0 bases from J, leaving 15 bases between. The CDR3 spans 18 residues. Whole-study findings and limits: The 0.1-3.0 mg/kg partial responders had among the lowest clonal expansion. Both blood CD4+ and CD8+ T cells showed clonal growth by week 6 at 0.1 to 3.0 mg/kg. Some nonresponders likewise displayed low normalized T-cell clonal expansion.

Remarks on this clone: Its target is not known.

The rearrangement uses TRBV11-2 and TRBJ1-3; TRBD1 might be the D (6 bases). Sequenced here: CD4+ or CD8+ T cells sorted from blood, sampled in a trial of the OX40 agonist ivuxolimab. This clonotype originated in an adult with an advanced solid tumor such as melanoma, head and neck, liver or kidney cancer. The CDR3 DNA reads TGTGCCAGCAGCTTAGATCAGGGACACATTAGCTCTGGAAACACCATATATTTT. Protein: CASSLDQGHISSGNTIYF.